The T cell receptor beta chain described here comes from a study of OX40 agonist ivuxolimab in advanced cancers. Clones were sequenced by immunoSEQ multiplex PCR, and TCRdb holds only the in-frame ones, with some missing. The sample carries some 89,000 clones, 80% to 90% recorded once. Deletions cut 7 bases from V and 1 base from J, with 14 bases between. This CDR3 has 15 residues. Germline loops: CDR1 MDHEN, CDR2 SYDVKM. The sample here was CD4+ or CD8+ T cells sorted from blood, taken in a trial of the OX40 agonist ivuxolimab. The rearrangement links TRBV28 to TRBJ1-3; D is unclear. This sequence was found in an adult with an advanced solid tumor such as melanoma, head and neck, liver or kidney cancer. The DNA of the CDR3 is TGTGCCAGCACCACGGCGCGGATTTCTGGAAACACCATATATTTT. This codes for CASTTARISGNTIYF.